Below, 6 T cell receptor beta chains from the same sample are listed, as sequenced in a study of cytomegalovirus exposure and HLA in healthy donors. With 60 Vbeta and 13 Jbeta primers, the PCR was carried out. Assay used: immunoSEQ multiplex PCR; TCRdb lists only in-frame clones, some missing. There are around 300,000 clones in the sample; about 90% occur only once, and more than 2% lies in the top ten. Material for sequencing was PBMCs. The receptors stem from a woman younger than 35 in good health and CMV-seronegative.

This chain links TRBV7-9 with TRBJ2-3, with D possibly TRBD1 on 6 matching bases. Germline-derived CDR1 and CDR2 are SEHNR and FQNEAQ (reference sequence). V lost 5 bases and J lost 0, with 12 bases in between. The CDR3 is made up of 15 amino acids. CDR3: CASSLGQLSTDTQYF. DNA for the CDR3: TGTGCCAGCAGCCTCGGACAGCTTAGCACAGATACGCAGTATTTT.

This chain joins TRBV13 and TRBJ2-7, with 7 bases identical to TRBD1. Per germline, CDR1 PRHDT and CDR2 FYEKMQ (reference sequence). Losses at the gene ends were 4 bases for V and 1 base for J; bases not matched to a gene: 10. The length of the CDR3 is 16 residues. DNA of the CDR3: TGTGCCAGCAGCTCGACTCGGGGACAGACATCCTACGAGCAGTACTTC. Amino acids: CASSSTRGQTSYEQYF.

This clone was detected once. The CDR3 coding sequence is TGTGCCAGCAGCCTAAACGACGTCCTGACTTTC. This encodes CASSLNDVLTF. The rearrangement links TRBV9 to TRBJ2-6; no firm D call. The CDR3 spans 11 residues. The V end was cut by 4 bases, the J end by 11 bases, with 7 bases between. Germline CDR1 SGDLS, CDR2 YYNGEE. The full variable domain, its missing parts supplied by reference TRBV9 and TRBJ2-6, is DSGVTQTPKHLITATGQRVTLRCSPRSGDLSVYWYQQSLDQGLQFLIQYYNGEERAKGNILERFSAQQFPDLHSELNLSSLELGDSALYFCASSLNDVLTFGAGSRLTVL.

Regarding this clone: The junction departs from germline at one end; a sequencing error may be responsible. The chain has TRBV7-7 and TRBJ2-3; tentatively, D is TRBD1 (7 bases). CDR1 is SSHAT and CDR2 is FNYEAQ in the germline V gene (reference sequence). This CDR3 contains 16 residues. CDR3: CASSTPGDSRADTQYF. The CDR3 nucleotides are TGTGCTAGCAGCACCCCGGGGGACAGTCGCGCAGATACGCAGTATTTT. Complete variable domain (other parts from reference TRBV7-7 and TRBJ2-3): GAGVSQSPRYKVTKRGQDVTLRCDPISSHATLYWYQQALGQGPEFLTYFNYEAQPDKSGLPSDRFSAERPEGSISTLTIQRTEQRDSAMYRCASSTPGDSRADTQYFGPGTRLTVL.

This clone was seen only once. V and J are TRBV5-1 and TRBJ2-5, with TRBD2 identical over 7 bases. Per the germline V gene, CDR1 is SGHRS and CDR2 is YFSETQ. The CDR3 consists of 16 residues. J was trimmed by 1 base and V by 0 bases; bases with no gene match: 6. The CDR3 DNA reads TGCGCCAGCAGCTTGGCTTTGGGGGGGGGCCAAGAGACCCAGTACTTC. It specifies CASSLALGGGQETQYF.

The V gene is TRBV6-5, the J gene TRBJ1-5, with D maybe TRBD1 (6 bases). V dropped 0 bases and J dropped 6 bases, with 12 bases sitting between them. Germline values: CDR1 MNHEY, CDR2 SVGAGI. The length of the CDR3 is 15 residues. The CDR3 sequence is CASSYSGAGGQPQHF. CDR3 DNA: TGTGCCAGCAGTTACTCGGGGGCTGGTGGTCAGCCCCAGCATTTT.